This T cell receptor beta chain was documented in a study of blood T cells in healthy people across ages (dated by TCRdb to 2013 to 2016). Background for the entire study: In model experiments, template switching captured roughly one uniquely barcoded TCR beta cDNA molecule for every two T cells. The study measured age-related changes in TCR beta repertoire diversity using deep sequencing normalized with unique cDNA molecular identifiers. The donors were split into four age groups: young (average 16 years), middle-aged (over 35), aged (more than 55) and long-lived (roughly 77). Donors of different ages were randomly distributed across sequencing lanes to avoid experimental bias. For two donors (one aged 18 to 30 and one aged 80 or older), the study analyzed two additional independent replicas of 1 million unique cDNA reads from the same blood draw.

The CDR3, cysteine through phenylalanine, is 16 amino acids long. Only the CDR3 DNA is retained, 48 bases long and in frame from the first base. CDR1 SGHNT and CDR2 YENEEA were looked up in the germline V gene. V and J lose 5 bases and 4 bases, and a span of 17 bases separates them. Here is what the overall study found, with its caveats: Compared with the aged group, the long-lived group had more naive CD4+ T cells, fewer expanded clones and increased TCR diversity, suggesting age selection. Observed TCR beta diversity correlated strongly with the percentage of naive T cells measured by flow cytometry. Because the CMV infection status of the donors was unknown, age-related changes in expanded clonotypes may potentially have been confounded. Because profiling used bulk unsorted PBMCs, naive and antigen-experienced compartments could not be compared conclusively. Total diversity estimates from one million sequenced T cells were considered lower bounds and underestimates. As age increased, observed TCR beta diversity per million T cells dropped in a roughly linear way, and a significant reduction was already evident by age roughly 40.

The approximately 41 donors, aged about 6 to 95 years, were systemically healthy Caucasian individuals from Russia. About 10 milliliters of peripheral blood were collected from each donor into EDTA-treated Vacutainer tubes. Ficoll-Paque density-gradient centrifugation was used to isolate PBMCs, with at least 7 million per sample. Trizol reagent was used to extract total RNA from PBMCs, with at least 6 micrograms per sample. Naive CD45RAhigh/CD27high T cell percentages were measured by flow cytometry on a PBMC aliquot from every donor. Turning to this clonotype: Its specific antigen is unknown. Base qualities were left out, and no much larger clone turns up one base away.

The receptor library was made with 5' RACE. The sequencer listed for this sample is Illumina HiSeq 2500. A second roughly 6 to 12 cycle PCR used a sample-barcoded 5' primer and a J-beta primer mix. A template-switch 5' adaptor carrying 12 random nucleotides introduced a unique molecular identifier onto each TCR beta cDNA molecule. Each sample yielded at least 2.5 million CDR3-containing paired-end reads. The Mint cDNA synthesis kit, primed by a TRBC-specific oligonucleotide, was used to synthesize first-strand cDNA from all RNA. Following uracil-DNA glycosylase treatment, all cDNA underwent a first 18-cycle PCR with the universal primers M1SS and BC2_uni_R. In the authors' own workflow: For normalization, 1 million high-quality reads, each with a distinct molecular identifier, were randomly selected from each sample. Instead of being binned into consensus sequences, reads with shared molecular identifiers were discarded. MiTCR, set to a Q25 quality threshold and the strictest error-elimination algorithm, was used for CDR3 identification, clonotype clustering and error correction. Lower-bound total TCR beta diversity was estimated with a nonparametric unseen species model using Euler transformation. TCRdb reprocessing: public reads trimmed at Q25 with fastp, clones called with MiXCR, in-frame beta chains kept. A single entry per CDR3 protein holds the most common genes and DNA from its merged rows. What appears here as the V and J calls and clone size reflects TCRdb's work, not the paper's. The sample profile shows some 1.6 million distinct CDR3 sequences; roughly 32% of them were found once. Together, the top ten hold approximately 10% of the sample.

Sequencing was done on a sample of blood. The receptor was isolated from a woman aged 25 to 45 in good health. The sequence is built from TRBV11-3 and TRBJ2-2; TRBD1 is a possible D gene, resting on 5 matching bases. The CDR3 protein is CASSERGLGLTGELFF. The DNA sequence reads TGTGCCAGCAGCGAGCGCGGCTTGGGGCTCACCGGGGAGCTGTTTTTT.